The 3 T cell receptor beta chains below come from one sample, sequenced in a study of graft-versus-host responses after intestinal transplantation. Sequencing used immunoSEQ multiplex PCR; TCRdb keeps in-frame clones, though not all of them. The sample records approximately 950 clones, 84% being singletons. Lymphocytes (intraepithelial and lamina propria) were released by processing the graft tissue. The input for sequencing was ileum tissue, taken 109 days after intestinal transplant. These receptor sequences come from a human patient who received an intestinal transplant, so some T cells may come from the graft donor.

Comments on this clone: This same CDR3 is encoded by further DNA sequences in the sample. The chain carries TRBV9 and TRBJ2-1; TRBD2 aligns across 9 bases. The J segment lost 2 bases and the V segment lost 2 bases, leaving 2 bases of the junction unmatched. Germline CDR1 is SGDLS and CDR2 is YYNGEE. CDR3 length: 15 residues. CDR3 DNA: TGTGCCAGCAGCGTGCTAGCGGGGCCCTACAATGAGCAGTTCTTC. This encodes CASSVLAGPYNEQFF.

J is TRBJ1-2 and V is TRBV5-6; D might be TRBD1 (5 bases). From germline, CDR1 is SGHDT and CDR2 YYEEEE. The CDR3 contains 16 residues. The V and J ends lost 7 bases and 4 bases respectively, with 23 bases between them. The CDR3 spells CASGWGNSRETYGYTF. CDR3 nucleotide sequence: TGTGCCAGCGGCTGGGGCAACAGTCGAGAGACCTATGGCTACACCTTC.

CDR3 amino acids: CAIRGGYEQYF. The CDR3 DNA reads TGTGCCATCAGGGGGGGCTACGAGCAGTACTTC. V is TRBV10-3 and J is TRBJ2-7; TRBD2 might be the D (6 bases). Per the germline V gene, CDR1 is ENHRY and CDR2 is SYGVKD. V lost 6 bases, J lost 3 bases, and 6 bases lay in between. The CDR3 totals 11 residues.